This T cell receptor beta chain emerged from a study of T cells after yellow fever vaccination. Study context: SMART-Seq v4 Ultra Low Input prepared libraries from low-cell fractions.

The CDR3 covers 12 residues. From germline, CDR1 is MDHEN and CDR2 SYDVKM. Trimming stripped 8 bases from V and 6 bases from J, with 8 bases between. Study-wide results and limits: There was a small share of clonotypes that showed up in both the CD4 and CD8 compartments. Reappearing after the booster were most of the clones from primary vaccination (roughly 96% CD4, around 90% CD8).

This clonotype was seen repeatedly, ten times or more. The antigen is not known. TCRdb itself ran the 5' RACE reads through MiXCR, one entry per CDR3 protein. In the table there are about 300,000 distinct CDR3 sequences, roughly 7% of which are singletons. The TCR comes from a man aged 18 to 30 who received the YFV17D yellow fever vaccine. The rearrangement uses TRBV28 and TRBJ1-6, with D hard to call. The sample in question was PBMCs, obtained roughly 47 days after the first yellow fever vaccination. The CDR3 loop reads CASSKLNSPLHF. In nucleotides, the CDR3 is TGTGCCAGCTCTAAGCTTAATTCACCCCTCCACTTT.